Listed below are T cell receptor beta chains from one sample, sequenced in a study of beta chain features in type 1 diabetes. Data came from immunoSEQ multiplex PCR; TCRdb stores just in-frame clones and leaves some out. The sample has around 360,000 clones, around 12% seen once; the top ten hold approximately 0.011%. Sample: naive CD4+ T cells from blood. These receptors all come from a woman aged 18-29 years with type 1 diabetes. Both conserved end residues are part of each CDR3. A D gene is named only where the DNA matches it firmly. Clone size is given for some rows only: seen once, a few or many times, or a class if the clone is expanded.

TRBV29-1	-	TRBJ1-2	-	TGCAGCGTTGCAGGACAGTATTTTGATTATGGCTACACCTTC	CSVAGQYFDYGYTF
TRBV6-5	-	TRBJ1-1	-	TGTGCCACTTTAGGGGGAAAGAACACTGAAGCTTTCTTT	CATLGGKNTEAFF
TRBV5-1	TRBD1	TRBJ2-7	-	TGCGCCAGCAGCCCGGGACAGTCCTACGAGCAGTACTTC	CASSPGQSYEQYF
TRBV13	-	TRBJ2-3	-	TGTGCCAGCAGCCCCCGTCTAGCGCTTAGCACAGATACGCAGTATTTT	CASSPRLALSTDTQYF
TRBV7-2	-	TRBJ2-5	few	TGTGCCAGCAGCTTAGCCCAATTTAGCCGGGAGACCCAGTACTTC	CASSLAQFSRETQYF
TRBV11-2	-	TRBJ1-5	-	TGTGCCAGCAGCTTGGACTACAGCCAGCCCCAGCATTTT	CASSLDYSQPQHF
TRBV4-1	TRBD1	TRBJ1-6	-	TGCGCCAGCGGACAGGCCTTCTCCTATAATTCACCCCTCCACTTT	CASGQAFSYNSPLHF
TRBV7-9	TRBD1	TRBJ1-1	-	TGTGCCAGCAGCGACGGACAGGCCGGCATGCGGGCTTTCTTT	CASSDGQAGMRAFF
TRBV6-5	-	TRBJ2-7	few	TGTGCCAGCAGCCGAACAGGGTGGAGCACCTACGAGCAGTACTTC	CASSRTGWSTYEQYF
TRBV5-1	TRBD1	TRBJ2-1	-	TGCGCCAGCAGCTCAGGACAGGGCTGGAATGAGCAGTTCTTC	CASSSGQGWNEQFF